The clone carrying this TCR beta chain was seen ten or more times. Its antigen is as yet unknown. The CDR3 end lies 3 residues beyond the end of the read and is filled in from the germline J gene. Libraries were prepared by immunoSEQ multiplex PCR; TCRdb keeps only in-frame clonotypes and omits some of them. The sample offers under 35,000 clones and no singletons, the top ten holding 3.8%. This sample is part of a study of T cell clonality in common variable immunodeficiency. Study-level findings and limits: CVID subjects showed higher TCRbeta clonality than healthy controls. CVID subjects shared fewer TCRbeta clones than healthy controls did.

V lost 8 bases to trimming and J lost 4 bases; unmatched junction nucleotides: 4. The CDR3 extends over 16 amino acids. Germline lookup yields CDR1 LNHDA and CDR2 SQIVND (reference sequence). V usage is TRBV19 and J usage is TRBJ2-2; TRBD2 matches at 16 bases. The specimen was peripheral blood mononuclear cells. This clonotype was sampled from a person aged 18 to 75 in good health. The DNA read from the CDR3 is TGTGCCAGTTCTGGGACTAGCGGGGGGGGCACCGGGGAG. Translating gives CASSGTSGGGTGE. The full CDR3 protein reads CASSGTSGGGTGELFF.